Listed here are 20 T cell receptor beta chains from one sample, sequenced in a study of T-cell reconstitution after alpha-beta-depleted transplantation in children. Researchers prepared the TCRbeta library using unique molecular identifiers, the study reports. TCRdb fed the PCR reads into MiXCR, producing one record per CDR3 protein. The data contain approximately 240,000 distinct CDR3 sequences, roughly a tenth of them singletons. Specimen: PBMCs, collected before TCRalphabeta/CD19-depleted stem cell transplant. The receptors shown here come from a child less than two years old with acute myeloid leukemia, due to receive a stem cell transplant.

There are many counts of this clonotype. This rearrangement joins TRBV5-4 to TRBJ2-1; the D gene is possibly TRBD1 (6 bases). Trimming shortened V by 1 base and J by 10 bases, and 18 bases separated the two germline ends. Germline CDR1 SGHNT, CDR2 YYREEE (reference sequence). This CDR3 is built from 15 residues. CDR3 nucleotides: TGTGCCAGCAGCTTGCCGTCGAATCACAGGGCCGAGCAGTTCTTC. This codes for CASSLPSNHRAEQFF.

This clonotype was counted many times. The genes are TRBV29-1 and TRBJ1-1; possible D gene TRBD1, 5 bases. The CDR3 is 12 residues long. V dropped 7 bases and J dropped 1 base, with 10 bases sitting between them. Germline values: CDR1 SQVTM, CDR2 ANQGSEA. CDR3 region: CSGDPRNTEAFF. The CDR3, as DNA: TGCAGCGGGGACCCAAGGAACACTGAAGCTTTCTTT.

This clonotype was counted many times. The genes are TRBV20-1 and TRBJ2-7; D uncertain. The CDR3 runs to 11 residues. The germline gives CDR1 DFQATT, CDR2 SNEGSKA (reference sequence). V lost 5 bases, J lost 6 bases, and 11 bases lay in between. CDR3 protein: CSASPRVEQYF. CDR3 coding DNA: TGCAGTGCTTCCCCCCGAGTCGAGCAGTACTTC.

This clonotype has at least ten counts. The chain has TRBV2 and TRBJ2-1; D may be TRBD2 (6 bases). The CDR3 length is 16 residues. Trimming removed 1 base from V and 3 bases from J, with 13 bases in between. Germline V gene lookup returns CDR1 SNHLY and CDR2 FYNNEI. DNA for the CDR3: TGTGCCAGCAGTGAAGAGTGGCCTAGCGACTACAATGAGCAGTTCTTC. It is translated as CASSEEWPSDYNEQFF.

This clonotype was picked up a small number of times. The chain has TRBV20-1 and TRBJ2-3; D gene ambiguous. V was pared by 6 bases and J by 0 bases, with 10 bases between. The CDR3 sequence is 13 residues long. In germline, CDR1 is DFQATT, CDR2 SNEGSKA (reference sequence). Written as DNA, the CDR3 is TGCAGTGCGCCCAAGACTAGCACAGATACGCAGTATTTT. As protein: CSAPKTSTDTQYF.

Ten or more counts support this clonotype. This sequence joins TRBV29-1 and TRBJ1-2, with 10 bases aligning to TRBD1. Germline values: CDR1 SQVTM, CDR2 ANQGSEA. CDR3 size: 15 residues. The junction had 4 bases not matched to a gene; V was cut back by 0 bases and J by 3 bases. The CDR3, as DNA: TGCAGCGTTGAAGACCTGGACAGGGGGGACTATGGCTACACCTTC. It encodes CSVEDLDRGDYGYTF. Full variable domain (outside the CDR3, taken from reference TRBV29-1 and TRBJ1-2): SAVISQKPSRDICQRGTSLTIQCQVDSQVTMMFWYRQQPGQSLTLIATANQGSEATYESGFVIDKFPISRPNLTFSTLTVSNMSPEDSSIYLCSVEDLDRGDYGYTFGSGTRLTVV.

This clonotype showed up just a few times. The V call is TRBV6-5, the J call TRBJ2-7; D tentatively reads TRBD1 or TRBD2 (5 bases each). Between the trimmed V and J ends, which lost 0 bases and 2 bases, there was a span of 14 bases. Germline CDR1 reads MNHEY; CDR2 reads SVGAGI. This CDR3 spans 16 amino acids. The CDR3 reads CASSYSMSRGPYEQYF. CDR3 DNA: TGTGCCAGCAGTTACTCGATGTCCCGGGGACCCTACGAGCAGTACTTC.

This clonotype was found many times. This sequence joins TRBV6-5 and TRBJ2-6; the match to TRBD1 covers 7 bases. Germline assignment: CDR1 MNHEY and CDR2 SVGAGI. The V segment lost 4 bases and the J segment 2 bases; nucleotides outside the gene matches: 8. The CDR3 contains 17 residues. The DNA for the CDR3 is TGTGCCAGCAGTTCGCGCAGGGGGATAGCTGGGGCCAACGTCCTGACTTTC. Encoded protein: CASSSRRGIAGANVLTF.

This clonotype has ten or more counts. This chain joins TRBV3-1 and TRBJ2-7; D is possibly TRBD2 (5 bases). In germline, CDR1 is LGHDT, CDR2 YNNKEL (reference sequence). The CDR3 is made up of 13 amino acids. V lost 4 bases and J lost 3, with 10 bases in between. The CDR3 loop is CASSPKGGYEQYF. The DNA for the CDR3 is TGTGCCAGCAGCCCCAAAGGAGGCTACGAGCAGTACTTC.

Many counts were recorded for this clonotype. CDR3 residues: CSAPPQHF. CDR3 nucleotide sequence: TGCAGTGCCCCACCCCAGCATTTT. This chain connects TRBV20-1 to TRBJ1-5; no definite D call. This CDR3 is 8 amino acids long. V was pared by 6 bases and J by 10 bases, with 4 bases between. CDR1 is DFQATT, CDR2 SNEGSKA, per germline (reference sequence).

This clonotype was picked up many times. The V call is TRBV18, the J call TRBJ2-7, with TRBD1 matching 10 bases. V lost 2 bases and J lost 3; bases outside the gene matches: 4. In germline, CDR1 is KGHSH, CDR2 LQKENI. This CDR3 is built from 15 residues. CDR3 protein: CASSPTGDRGYEQYF. The CDR3, as DNA: TGTGCCAGCTCACCAACAGGGGACAGGGGCTACGAGCAGTACTTC.

Many counts were recorded for this clonotype. This chain uses TRBV5-1 with TRBJ1-1; no definite D call. The CDR3 has 14 residues. V was pared by 3 bases and J by 4 bases, with 13 bases between. The germline V gene encodes CDR1 SGHRS and CDR2 YFSETQ. The CDR3 sequence: CASSSGPSGTEAFF. In DNA, the CDR3 is TGCGCCAGCAGCTCCGGCCCCAGTGGCACTGAAGCTTTCTTT.

This clonotype was observed many times. V usage is TRBV29-1 and J usage is TRBJ2-7; possibly TRBD1 for D (5 bases). The ends were cut back, 3 bases at V and 2 bases at J, with 8 bases in the middle. In germline, CDR1 is SQVTM, CDR2 ANQGSEA. This CDR3 has 12 amino acids. CDR3 DNA: TGCAGCGTTGAGCTGGACACCTACGAGCAGTACTTC. It translates to CSVELDTYEQYF.

Comment on this clonotype: A much more abundant neighbour one base away suggests this may be a read error. The gene calls are TRBV9 and TRBJ2-7; 13 positions agree with TRBD2. CDR1 and CDR2 from the germline V gene are SGDLS and YYNGEE. The CDR3 is made up of 17 amino acids. With 2 bases clipped from V and 1 base from J, the junction kept 6 bases outside the gene matches. The chain's CDR3 is CASSVGLAGVWSYEQYF. In DNA form, the CDR3 reads TGTGCCAGCAGCGTTGGACTAGCGGGAGTATGGTCCTACGAGCAGTACTTC.

There are many counts of this clonotype. The V gene is TRBV10-3, the J gene TRBJ2-1, with a possible D match to TRBD2 (5 bases). Germline values: CDR1 ENHRY, CDR2 SYGVKD. The V and J ends lost 3 bases and 10 bases respectively, with 13 bases between them. The length of the CDR3 is 13 residues. The CDR3 here is CAISEVGEGEQFF. Written as DNA, the CDR3 is TGTGCCATCAGTGAAGTGGGAGAAGGAGAGCAGTTCTTC.

This clonotype was seen repeatedly, ten times or more. The V call is TRBV20-1, the J call TRBJ2-3; 9 nucleotides match TRBD1. With 3 bases clipped from V and 3 bases from J, the junction kept 4 bases outside the gene matches. CDR3 size: 14 residues. Germline V gene sequence: CDR1 DFQATT, CDR2 SNEGSKA (reference sequence). CDR3 sequence (DNA): TGCAGTGCTAGCCAGGACAGGGGTACAGATACGCAGTATTTT. This gives the protein CSASQDRGTDTQYF.

This clonotype was detected many times. V usage is TRBV7-9 and J usage is TRBJ1-6, with D perhaps matching TRBD1 (6 bases). The length of the CDR3 is 14 residues. V lost 7 bases and J 4 bases, leaving 11 bases between the germline ends. The V gene's germline CDR1 is SEHNR and CDR2 FQNEAQ (reference sequence). The CDR3 coding sequence is TGTGCCAGCACCCTAGGACAGTATAATTCACCCCTCCACTTT. It translates to CASTLGQYNSPLHF.

V gene TRBV11-2 combines with J gene TRBJ2-3; tentatively, D is TRBD2 (6 bases). V lost 5 bases and J lost 2, with 14 bases in between. The CDR3 is made up of 15 amino acids. Germline V CDR1 and CDR2: SGHAT, FQNNGV. The CDR3 is CASSDWGVHTDTQYF. Written as DNA, the CDR3 is TGTGCCAGCAGCGACTGGGGGGTGCACACAGATACGCAGTATTTT. Using reference TRBV11-2 and TRBJ2-3 for the parts outside the CDR3, the full variable domain is EAGVAQSPRYKIIEKRQSVAFWCNPISGHATLYWYQQILGQGPKLLIQFQNNGVVDDSQLPKDRFSAERLKGVDSTLKIQPAKLEDSAVYLCASSDWGVHTDTQYFGPGTRLTVL.

This clonotype was detected only once. This clone may be a read error of a much larger clone one base away. J is TRBJ2-1 and V is TRBV7-2; TRBD2 is a possible D gene (6 bases). This CDR3 is built from 15 residues. Germline values: CDR1 SGHTA, CDR2 FQGNSA. The CDR3 DNA is TGTGCCAGCAGCTATGGGTTGGGGGGATACAATGAGCAGCTCTTC. Translating it yields CASSYGLGGYNEQLF.

This clonotype was seen at least ten times. The rearrangement joins TRBV2 to TRBJ1-6, with no clear D. This CDR3 contains 13 residues. Trimming pared 7 bases from V and 7 bases from J, leaving 11 bases between. Looked up from germline, CDR1 is SNHLY and CDR2 is FYNNEI. The chain's CDR3 is CASKETSNSPLHF. In nucleotides, the CDR3 is TGTGCCAGCAAAGAGACAAGCAATTCACCCCTCCACTTT.